This T cell receptor (beta chain) was recorded in a study of identical twins. TCRdb itself ran the 5' RACE reads through MiXCR, one entry per CDR3 protein. The sample contains around 550,000 distinct CDR3 sequences, roughly 15% of which appear only once. For this clonotype: Its cognate antigen is unknown.

Trimming took 4 bases from V and 2 from J, leaving 8 bases between them. The germline V gene encodes CDR1 SSHAT and CDR2 FNYEAQ (reference sequence). This CDR3 comprises 14 residues. General study points: Twin-shared out-of-frame alpha sequences were enriched for low generation probability. Invariant T cells like MAIT and iNKT could partly confound the zero-insertion analyses. Insertions ran lower in abundant cord blood beta clonotypes, though not in memory repertoires.

The same specimen was also included in a second study, on yellow fever vaccine responses in identical twins.

The sequencing sample was made of CD4+ T cells sorted from blood. The TCR comes from a young woman in good health. V and J are TRBV7-7 and TRBJ2-2; no clear D gene. The CDR3 nucleotides read TGTGCCAGCAGCTCCTGGGTAAACACCGGGGAGCTGTTTTTT. It specifies CASSSWVNTGELFF.